This TCR beta chain appears in the sequencing data of a study of T cells in Graves' hyperthyroidism and ophthalmopathy. The source material, RNA transcripts, was used to amplify TCR beta CDR3 regions. When the TCR CDR3 underwent first-round RT-PCR, the HTBI primer set was used. TCRdb recomputed calls from the multiplex PCR reads with MiXCR, one row per CDR3 protein. The data show about 520,000 distinct CDR3 sequences, with about a fifth seen just once and around 27% held by the top ten. The CDR3 covers 15 residues. V was shortened by 1 base and J by 3 bases, with 13 bases between the two germline ends. Germline values: CDR1 SGHRS, CDR2 YFSETQ. Over 18 months, lack of ophthalmopathy progression marked Graves' hyperthyroidism as stable. PBMCs were obtained from approximately 10 ml fresh peripheral blood. As regards this clonotype: The CDR3 ends on some other residue instead of the conserved phenylalanine or tryptophan, so this is likely a read error.

V usage is TRBV5-1 and J usage is TRBJ1-2; weak D call: TRBD1 (6 bases). Sequencing used blood. The TCR comes from a man between 18 and 35 years old with Graves' hyperthyroidism. CDR3 DNA sequence: TGCGCCAGCAGCTTGCTAGCACAGGGAGACTATGGCTACACCGTC. As protein: CASSLLAQGDYGYTV.